Following are 4 T cell receptor beta chains from one sample sequenced in a study of T cells in Graves' hyperthyroidism and ophthalmopathy (dated 2019 in TCRdb). To prepare the library, multiplex PCR was applied. Instrument used: Illumina HiSeq 2000. Amplification of TCR beta CDR3 regions was carried out from RNA transcripts. A first-round RT-PCR of the TCR CDR3 used the HTBI primer set with the Qiagen OneStep RT-PCR kit. TCRdb handled the public reads itself, with Q25 trimming in fastp and clone calling in MiXCR, and kept productive beta chains. Rows with a matching CDR3 protein are joined into one entry that keeps the most common DNA and genes. The sample data list 690,000 or so distinct CDR3 sequences, and 18% of these were observed just once. The top ten clones comprise 16% of the sample. Sequences were obtained from blood. Source of these receptors: a woman aged 45-65 years with Graves' hyperthyroidism that later progressed to Graves' ophthalmopathy.

This clonotype was observed at least ten times. J is TRBJ1-1 and V is TRBV4-1; the match to TRBD1 covers 7 bases. V lost 2 bases, J lost 1 base, and 4 bases stayed unmatched. Germline CDR1 reads MGHRA; CDR2 reads YSYEKL. This CDR3 spans 15 amino acids. CDR3 DNA sequence: TGCGCCAGCAGCCAAAGGGACAGTAGGAACACTGAAGCTTTCTTT. Encoded protein: CASSQRDSRNTEAFF.

CDR3 in DNA: TGCGCCAGCAGCCGTACAGCATCGAGCACTGAAGCTTTCTTT. Its translation: CASSRTASSTEAFF. The V gene is TRBV5-1, the J gene TRBJ1-1; D unresolved. CDR3 length equals 14 residues. The germline V gene encodes CDR1 SGHRS and CDR2 YFSETQ. Trimming removed 4 bases at V and 4 bases at J, with 14 bases between.

This clonotype has ten or more counts. The chain has TRBV14 and TRBJ1-6; 12 positions match TRBD1. The CDR3 consists of 17 residues. Germline assignment: CDR1 SGHDN and CDR2 FVKESK. The V segment lost 10 bases and the J segment 8 bases; nucleotides outside the gene matches: 15. DNA of the CDR3: TGTGCCACCCAACGGGACAGGGGGCTTCGGGGCGATTCACCCCTCCACTTT. Protein product: CATQRDRGLRGDSPLHF.

The J gene is TRBJ2-2, the V gene TRBV10-3; D may correspond to TRBD1 or TRBD2 (5 bases each). CDR3 length equals 15 residues. V was cut by 6 bases and J by 5 bases, with 16 bases left in between. CDR1 is ENHRY and CDR2 is SYGVKD in the germline V gene. The DNA of the CDR3 is TGTGCCATCAGCGGGGCCCCAGGGCAGACCGGGGAGCTGTTTTTT. Translated: CAISGAPGQTGELFF.